Below are 23 T cell receptor beta chains sequenced from a single sample in a study of human T cells and chemical hapten exposure. Time point: pre-sensitization, week 0. Treatment of the sample: therapeutic diphenylcyclopropenone sensitization with weekly scalp DPC. From the RACE reads, TCRdb called clonotypes with MiXCR, one entry per CDR3 protein. The sample holds under 300,000 distinct CDR3 sequences; about 8.6% are singletons and the top ten take 2.3%. This specimen was whole blood, taken in connection with sensitization to the hapten diphenylcyclopropenone (DPC). The source of these receptors is a woman in her forties with alopecia areata. Some clones in this sample may be carry-over from other donors' samples.

This chain links TRBV28 with TRBJ2-3; 12 bases line up with TRBD2. V lost 4 bases, J lost 3 bases, and 5 bases stayed unmatched. The CDR3 loop spans 16 amino acids. CDR1 and CDR2 from the germline V gene are MDHEN and SYDVKM. The CDR3 DNA reads TGTGCCAGCAGTTCGAGACTAGCGGGAGAGACAGATACGCAGTATTTT. Protein product: CASSSRLAGETDTQYF.

The V and J genes are TRBV12-3 or TRBV12-4 and TRBJ1-2; weak D call: TRBD1 (6 bases). V was shortened by 1 base and J by 13 bases, with 13 bases between the two germline ends. CDR3 length: 12 residues. The CDR3 DNA is TGTGCCAGCAGTTTAGTTCGCGGACAGCTCACCTTC. Protein: CASSLVRGQLTF.

The chain is built from TRBV20-1 and TRBJ2-2; 8 bases agree with TRBD1. This CDR3 has 14 residues. CDR1 DFQATT and CDR2 SNEGSKA come from the germline V gene (reference sequence). The V segment lost 4 bases and the J segment 5 bases; nucleotides outside the gene matches: 6. This chain's CDR3 is CSAIRGRSTGELFF. The CDR3 bases are TGCAGTGCTATCAGGGGGCGAAGTACCGGGGAGCTGTTTTTT.

This clonotype has only a few counts. J is TRBJ1-2 and V is TRBV6-1; D is unresolved. The CDR3 extends over 14 amino acids. V was trimmed by 1 base and J by 4 bases, leaving 10 bases between them. Per the germline V gene, CDR1 is MNHNS and CDR2 is SASEGT. The CDR3 DNA reads TGTGCCAGCAGTGAAGGCAGGACCCTCTATGGCTACACCTTC. Translating it yields CASSEGRTLYGYTF.

The chain has TRBV9 and TRBJ2-2; 7 bases agree with TRBD2. Germline lookup yields CDR1 SGDLS and CDR2 YYNGEE. The CDR3 sequence is 15 residues long. V trimming: 3 bases; J trimming: 5 bases; junction bases outside the gene matches: 7. In nucleotides, the CDR3 is TGTGCCAGCAGCGCAACCGGGACTATTACCGGGGAGCTGTTTTTT. As protein: CASSATGTITGELFF.

The CDR3 is CSGGTYEQYF. CDR3 bases: TGCAGTGGTGGGACCTACGAGCAGTACTTC. The chain couples TRBV20-1 to TRBJ2-7; no clear D gene. V lost 7 bases and J 2 bases, leaving 6 bases between the germline ends. This CDR3 is 10 amino acids long. Germline lookup yields CDR1 DFQATT and CDR2 SNEGSKA (reference sequence).

This clonotype was seen a handful of times. The chain joins TRBV6-2 or TRBV6-3 to TRBJ2-7; D remains unclear. The V gene lost 2 bases and the J gene lost 6 bases, with 8 bases spanning the gap. This CDR3 comprises 12 residues. The germline V gene has CDR1 MNHEY and CDR2 SVGEGT. The CDR3 protein is CASSYQPFEQYF. The CDR3 DNA is TGTGCCAGCAGTTACCAGCCCTTCGAGCAGTACTTC.

The chain links TRBV29-1 to TRBJ2-1; 8 bases align to TRBD2. Trimming took 8 bases from V and 5 from J; bases not matched to a gene: 8. This CDR3 is built from 13 residues. CDR1 is SQVTM, CDR2 ANQGSEA, per germline. The CDR3 coding sequence is TGCAGCATTCTTAGCGGGACGGACAATGAGCAGTTCTTC. It encodes CSILSGTDNEQFF.

This clonotype was seen repeatedly, ten times or more. This chain links TRBV6-1 with TRBJ2-7; D is ambiguous. The CDR3 is made up of 14 amino acids. Per the germline V gene, CDR1 is MNHNS and CDR2 is SASEGT. The V gene lost 6 bases and the J gene lost 0 bases, with 12 bases spanning the gap. CDR3 sequence reads: CASRTQAVSYEQYF. The CDR3 nucleotides are TGTGCCAGCAGGACTCAGGCGGTCTCCTACGAGCAGTACTTC.

Points on this clonotype: Since a much larger clone is just one base distant, this may be a read error. The gene calls are TRBV12-3 or TRBV12-4 and TRBJ2-1; D gene ambiguous. CDR3 length: 13 residues. V gave up 1 base and J gave up 8 bases, with 9 bases separating them. This CDR3 reads CASSLGSEDEQFF. The CDR3 DNA is TGTGCCAGCAGTTTAGGGTCCGAAGATGAGCAGTTCTTC.

Only a few counts were recorded for this clonotype. The rearrangement joins TRBV20-1 to TRBJ1-1; D is unresolved. Germline CDR1 is DFQATT and CDR2 is SNEGSKA (reference sequence). The CDR3 consists of 12 residues. Trimming removed 6 bases from V and 0 bases from J, with 8 bases in between. The CDR3 DNA reads TGCAGTGCCCAAAGGCTGAACACTGAAGCTTTCTTT. Encoded protein: CSAQRLNTEAFF.

The V call is TRBV4-3, the J call TRBJ1-5; unclear D gene. V lost 0 bases, J lost 9 bases, and 15 bases lay in between. Germline V gene data show CDR1 as LGHNA and CDR2 as YSLEER. The CDR3 spans 15 residues. CDR3 coding DNA: TGCGCCAGCAGCCAAGATGCCGGTTCCGATAGGCCCCAGCATTTT. It codes for CASSQDAGSDRPQHF.

This clonotype was recorded a few times. The chain joins TRBV4-1 to TRBJ2-7, with D possibly being TRBD2 (5 bases). The V end lost 0 bases, the J end lost 4 bases, and 13 bases lay between the germline ends. Germline lookup yields CDR1 MGHRA and CDR2 YSYEKL. This CDR3 is 15 amino acids long. The CDR3 coding sequence is TGCGCCAGCAGCCAAGAACGGCGGGCTGCTTACGAGCAGTACTTC. This sequence encodes CASSQERRAAYEQYF.

This clonotype has just a few counts. The chain couples TRBV5-5 to TRBJ1-2, with D possibly TRBD1 on 6 matching bases. This CDR3 contains 14 residues. Germline loops: CDR1 SGHKS, CDR2 YYEKEE (reference sequence). V lost 4 bases, J lost 3 bases, and 13 bases lay in between. In DNA form, the CDR3 reads TGTGCCAGCAGCCCCCAGGGGCTGGACTATGGCTACACCTTC. Translation gives CASSPQGLDYGYTF.

The V call is TRBV7-2, the J call TRBJ2-5; D is undetermined. The CDR3 totals 13 residues. In germline, CDR1 is SGHTA, CDR2 FQGNSA. Trimming shortened V by 2 bases and J by 3 bases, and 7 bases separated the two germline ends. CDR3: CASSLYAKETQYF. DNA of the CDR3: TGTGCCAGCAGCTTATACGCCAAAGAGACCCAGTACTTC.

This clonotype has a handful of counts. V usage is TRBV6-2 or TRBV6-3 and J usage is TRBJ2-1; 14 bases are a match to TRBD2. Trimming removed 8 bases from V and 6 bases from J; junction bases left unmatched: 12. The germline CDR1 and CDR2 sequences are MNHEY and SVGEGT. The CDR3 is made up of 17 amino acids. CDR3 sequence: CASGTSGSSFPGNEQFF. As DNA, the CDR3 is TGTGCCAGCGGGACTAGCGGGAGTTCTTTCCCGGGCAATGAGCAGTTCTTC.

The sample holds a few counts of this clonotype. This sequence joins TRBV12-3 or TRBV12-4 and TRBJ2-2; TRBD1 matches at 8 bases. The CDR3 is made up of 16 amino acids. With 5 bases clipped from V and 0 bases from J, the junction kept 5 bases outside the gene matches. In DNA form, the CDR3 reads TGTGCCAGCAGTCCCAGGACAGGGACGAACACCGGGGAGCTGTTTTTT. This encodes CASSPRTGTNTGELFF.

This clonotype was observed a few times. This chain connects TRBV28 to TRBJ2-7, with a tentative D call TRBD1 (7 bases). V was pared by 3 bases and J by 3 bases, with 12 bases between. The CDR3 is 14 residues long. Germline CDR1 and CDR2: MDHEN and SYDVKM. CDR3 protein: CASSFAGQSYEQYF. The CDR3 DNA is TGTGCCAGCAGTTTCGCGGGACAGAGCTACGAGCAGTACTTC. The variable domain in full, completed from reference TRBV28 and TRBJ2-7, reads DVKVTQSSRYLVKRTGEKVFLECVQDMDHENMFWYRQDPGLGLRLIYFSYDVKMKEKGDIPEGYSVSREKKERFSLILESASTNQTSMYLCASSFAGQSYEQYFGPGTRLTVT.

This clonotype appeared once. At one end, the junction sequence differs from germline, possibly due to a read error. V usage is TRBV3-1 and J usage is TRBJ2-5; 9 nucleotides match TRBD2. This CDR3 is 15 amino acids long. Germline CDR1 LGHDT, CDR2 YNNKEL (reference sequence). CDR3 coding DNA: TGTGCCAGCAGCCAAGGGCCAGCGGGAGGCGAGACCCAGAACTTC. This sequence encodes CASSQGPAGGETQNF.

This clonotype was counted only a few times. CDR3 coding DNA: TGTGCCACCAGCGGGAACAGGCAGGAGACCCAGTACTTC. Protein sequence: CATSGNRQETQYF. The chain joins TRBV15 to TRBJ2-5; a possible D gene is TRBD1 (5 bases). Per the germline V gene, CDR1 is LNHNV and CDR2 is YYDKDF (reference sequence). V lost 5 bases, J lost 5 bases, and 12 bases lay in between. The CDR3 length is 13 residues.

This clonotype has just a few counts. The chain links TRBV28 to TRBJ2-4; 9 bases are a match to TRBD1. Trimming removed 2 bases from V and 16 bases from J; junction bases left unmatched: 9. CDR1 and CDR2 from the germline V gene are MDHEN and SYDVKM. CDR3 length equals 13 residues. The CDR3 DNA follows: TGTGCCAGCAGTTTAGCTCCTCTACAGGGGGCCTACTTC. It yields the protein CASSLAPLQGAYF.

In this sample, this clonotype turned up many times. This chain connects TRBV7-9 to TRBJ2-1; TRBD1 or TRBD2 may be the D gene (5 bases each). Germline CDR1 SEHNR, CDR2 FQNEAQ (reference sequence). Trimming took 7 bases from V and 2 from J, leaving 12 bases between them. The CDR3 totals 14 residues. The CDR3 region is CASTRDGTYNEQFF. CDR3 in DNA: TGTGCCAGCACCAGGGACGGCACCTACAATGAGCAGTTCTTC.

The chain carries TRBV6-5 and TRBJ2-7, with 10 nucleotides matching TRBD2. After removal of 6 bases from V and 3 bases from J, the junction contained 8 bases not matched to a gene. Germline CDR1 is MNHEY and CDR2 is SVGAGI. The CDR3 length is 15 residues. Here the CDR3 DNA reads TGTGCCAGCAGAGCGAGCGGGAGGGCGGTCTACGAGCAGTACTTC. Its protein is CASRASGRAVYEQYF.